This T cell receptor (beta chain) was obtained from a study of neurological immune-mediated disorders. The germline V and J ends were trimmed by 4 bases and 9 bases, with 10 bases remaining between them. Germline V gene lookup returns CDR1 LGHNA and CDR2 YNFKEQ. CDR3 length: 13 residues. TCRdb re-called the 5' RACE reads through MiXCR, storing one row per CDR3 protein. The sample contains just over 50,000 distinct CDR3 sequences, around 3.3% of which appear only once. There are many counts of this clonotype. This chain uses TRBV4-2 with TRBJ1-6, with a possible D match to TRBD1 (5 bases). Sequencing was done on a sample of PBMCs. This clonotype was sampled from a middle-aged man with multiple sclerosis. The CDR3 DNA sequence: TGTGCCAGCAGCCCGCCCCAGGGTTCACCCCTCCACTTT. Residues: CASSPPQGSPLHF.